This is a list of T cell receptor beta chains from one sample in a study of cytomegalovirus exposure and HLA in healthy donors. Libraries were prepared by immunoSEQ multiplex PCR; TCRdb keeps only in-frame clonotypes and omits some of them. The table has over 150,000 clones, 80% to 90% seen once. The sample taken for sequencing was PBMCs. The receptors were gathered from a woman between 45 and 60 years old in good health and CMV-seronegative. CDR3s include the opening cysteine and the closing phenylalanine or tryptophan. A D gene is named only where the DNA matches it firmly. Size is stated for part of the rows, as once, few or many counts, or as a class when the clone is expanded.

TRBJ1-1	TRBV11-2	.	TRBD1	CASSGGQGAPTEAFF	TGTGCCAGCAGCGGGGGACAGGGGGCTCCCACTGAAGCTTTCTTT
TRBJ1-5	TRBV7-2	.	.	CASTRSSNQPQHF	TGTGCCAGCACCCGGTCTAGCAATCAGCCCCAGCATTTT
TRBJ2-7	TRBV19	.	TRBD1	CASSTRQGSNEQYF	TGTGCCAGTAGTACCCGACAGGGTTCCAACGAGCAGTACTTC
TRBJ2-5	TRBV2	.	.	CASRRHSTQETQYF	TGTGCCAGCCGGCGGCACTCAACCCAAGAGACCCAGTACTTC
TRBJ1-4	TRBV6-5	.	.	CASSYFPDSSEKLFF	TGTGCCAGCAGTTACTTCCCTGACAGTTCGGAAAAACTGTTTTTT
TRBJ2-2	TRBV19	.	.	CASSAFLGQPANTGELFF	TGTGCCAGTAGTGCCTTCCTCGGACAACCCGCGAACACCGGGGAGCTGTTTTTT
TRBJ2-3	TRBV6-6	.	.	CASSYGGAHTDTQYF	TGTGCCAGCAGTTACGGCGGGGCCCACACAGATACGCAGTATTTT
TRBJ1-3	TRBV19	.	.	CASSVTGYGNTIYF	TGTGCCAGTAGTGTCACAGGGTACGGGAACACCATATATTTT
TRBJ1-5	TRBV5-1	.	.	CASSLRSGGNQPQHF	TGCGCCAGCAGCTTGCGTTCCGGGGGCAATCAGCCCCAGCATTTT
TRBJ1-2	TRBV2	.	.	CASSVTDSTGYTF	TGTGCCAGCAGTGTGACAGATTCGACGGGCTACACCTTC
TRBJ1-6	TRBV27	.	TRBD1	CASKGHRGQGGEPLHF	TGTGCCAGCAAAGGGCACAGGGGGCAGGGAGGTGAACCCCTCCACTTT
TRBJ1-5	TRBV7-9	.	.	CASSLDGGAQPQHF	TGTGCCAGCAGCTTAGATGGCGGTGCTCAGCCCCAGCATTTT
TRBJ2-2	TRBV5-6	.	TRBD2	CASSFFSRGGASGELFF	TGTGCCAGCAGCTTTTTTTCCCGCGGGGGGGCTTCCGGGGAGCTGTTTTTT
TRBJ2-5	TRBV5-8	few	TRBD1	CASSPRTGVETQYF	TGTGCCAGCAGCCCACGGACAGGGGTAGAGACCCAGTACTTC
TRBJ1-1	TRBV5-1	.	.	CASSLAPGANTEAFF	TGCGCCAGCAGCTTGGCCCCAGGGGCTAACACTGAAGCTTTCTTT
TRBJ2-7	TRBV5-6	.	.	CASSLTSSYEQYF	TGTGCCAGCAGCTTGACAAGCTCCTACGAGCAGTACTTC
TRBJ1-6	TRBV9	.	.	CASSRRIGENNSPLHF	TGTGCCAGCAGCAGAAGGATCGGGGAGAATAATTCACCCCTCCACTTT
TRBJ2-1	TRBV6-4	once	TRBD2	CASSGQAGGLDEQFF	TGTGCCAGCAGTGGTCAAGCGGGGGGGCTGGATGAGCAGTTCTTC
TRBJ1-2	TRBV29-1	.	.	CSVDRGSGGYTF	TGCAGCGTTGATCGAGGGAGCGGTGGCTACACCTTC
TRBJ2-5	TRBV5-4	.	.	CASSWAGTLEGTQYF	TGTGCCAGCAGCTGGGCCGGGACCTTGGAGGGGACCCAGTACTTC
TRBJ2-1	TRBV7-2	once	TRBD2	CASGFTAGASNEQFF	TGTGCCAGCGGGTTTACAGCGGGGGCCTCCAATGAGCAGTTCTTC
TRBJ1-2	TRBV30	.	TRBD1	CAWSTTGNGYTF	TGTGCCTGGAGTACGACAGGGAATGGCTACACCTTC
TRBJ2-1	TRBV27	.	.	CASSLRTSTNNEQFF	TGTGCCAGCAGTTTAAGAACTAGCACAAACAATGAGCAGTTCTTC
TRBJ2-7	TRBV2	.	TRBD1	CASSDGTASNYEQYF	TGTGCCAGCAGCGACGGGACAGCCAGCAACTACGAGCAGTACTTC
TRBJ1-3	TRBV5-8	.	TRBD1	CASSSIRDRDVDTIYF	TGTGCCAGCAGCTCAATCCGGGACAGGGATGTAGACACCATATATTTT
TRBJ2-3	TRBV19	.	.	CASSEQSDTQYF	TGTGCCAGTAGTGAACAATCAGATACGCAGTATTTT
TRBJ1-5	TRBV21-1	.	.	CASSKERGDRSYARNQPQHF	TGTGCCAGCAGCAAAGAGCGAGGGGACAGGTCCTACGCCCGCAATCAGCCCCAGCATTTT
TRBJ2-3	TRBV5-6	.	TRBD2	CASSLRTSGSGTDTQYF	TGTGCCAGCAGCTTGAGGACTAGCGGGTCGGGCACAGATACGCAGTATTTT
TRBJ1-1	TRBV27	.	TRBD1	CASRVTGEMDTEAFF	TGTGCCAGCAGGGTTACAGGGGAAATGGACACTGAAGCTTTCTTT
TRBJ1-2	TRBV5-1	.	.	CASSLGDTENYGYTF	TGCGCCAGCAGCTTGGGAGACACTGAAAACTATGGCTACACCTTC
TRBJ1-1	TRBV30	.	.	CAWRRGGRDTEAFF	TGTGCCTGGAGGCGCGGGGGAAGGGACACTGAAGCTTTCTTT
TRBJ1-6	TRBV6-5	.	TRBD1	CASRLRQGSNSPLHF	TGTGCCAGCAGGTTAAGACAGGGAAGTAATTCACCCCTCCACTTT
TRBJ1-1	TRBV4-2	.	.	CASSQEGRGGGTEAFF	TGTGCCAGCAGCCAAGAGGGGAGAGGGGGTGGTACTGAAGCTTTCTTT
TRBJ2-3	TRBV7-9	once	.	CASSLTSSGRHDTQYF	TGTGCCAGCAGCTTAACTAGTAGCGGTAGGCACGATACGCAGTATTTT
TRBJ2-3	TRBV28	.	.	CASDSGPPEDTQYF	TGTGCCAGCGACAGCGGGCCCCCAGAAGATACGCAGTATTTT
TRBJ1-6	TRBV7-9	once	.	CASSLVRRNNSPLHF	TGTGCCAGCAGCTTGGTTCGGAGGAATAATTCACCCCTCCACTTT
TRBJ1-2	TRBV19	.	TRBD1	CASSFLDRGGYGYTF	TGTGCCAGTAGTTTCCTGGACAGGGGAGGCTATGGCTACACCTTC
TRBJ2-2	TRBV4-3	.	.	CASSQEIAHANTGELFF	TGCGCCAGCAGCCAAGAGATAGCACACGCGAACACCGGGGAGCTGTTTTTT
TRBJ2-5	TRBV19	.	TRBD1	CASSTRGQGARKETQYF	TGTGCCAGTAGTACTCGCGGACAGGGGGCGAGGAAAGAGACCCAGTACTTC
TRBJ1-1	TRBV29-1	.	.	CSVGTTLNAEAFF	TGCAGCGTTGGGACAACCCTGAACGCTGAAGCTTTCTTT
TRBJ1-3	TRBV9	.	.	CASSVGEGTTGNTIYF	TGTGCCAGCAGCGTAGGGGAAGGGACTACTGGAAACACCATATATTTT
TRBJ2-2	TRBV4-3	.	.	CASSPLTGLAGELFF	TGCGCCAGCAGCCCATTAACAGGGTTGGCCGGGGAGCTGTTTTTT
TRBJ2-1	TRBV6-6	.	TRBD2	CASTYDVAGVGNEQFF	TGTGCCAGCACTTACGACGTAGCGGGGGTGGGCAATGAGCAGTTCTTC
TRBJ1-1	TRBV11-3	.	.	CASSFDSAEAFF	TGTGCCAGCAGCTTTGACAGCGCTGAAGCTTTCTTT
TRBJ2-3	TRBV7-2	few	TRBD2	CASSLLAGGPDTQYF	TGTGCCAGCAGCTTACTAGCGGGGGGGCCAGATACGCAGTATTTT
TRBJ1-2	TRBV10-3	.	.	CAISESATGGYTF	TGTGCCATCAGTGAGTCAGCGACAGGCGGCTACACCTTC
TRBJ1-2	TRBV5-6	.	TRBD1	CASSEGQGPYGYTF	TGTGCCAGCAGCGAAGGACAGGGGCCCTATGGCTACACCTTC
TRBJ1-1	TRBV18	few	.	CASSLGGRGGNTEAFF	TGTGCCAGCTCTCTAGGGGGAAGAGGGGGGAACACTGAAGCTTTCTTT
TRBJ2-1	TRBV14	few	.	CASSPTGTEQFF	TGTGCCAGCAGCCCTACAGGGACTGAGCAGTTCTTC
TRBJ2-3	TRBV12-5	.	.	CASGFYSTDTQYF	TGTGCTAGTGGTTTCTATAGCACAGATACGCAGTATTTT
TRBJ2-1	TRBV7-9	.	TRBD2	CASSLASGGLSSYNEQFF	TGTGCCAGCAGCTTAGCTAGCGGGGGGTTGAGCTCCTACAATGAGCAGTTCTTC
TRBJ2-1	TRBV2	.	TRBD1	CASTTLGQGAHNEQFF	TGTGCCAGCACTACACTGGGACAGGGGGCCCACAATGAGCAGTTCTTC
TRBJ1-4	TRBV7-9	.	.	CASSLAGGNEKLFF	TGTGCCAGCAGCTTAGCGGGCGGGAATGAAAAACTGTTTTTT
TRBJ1-2	TRBV18	.	.	CASSPEGTGGYTF	TGTGCCAGCTCACCGGAGGGGACGGGTGGCTACACCTTC